This TCR beta chain was sequenced for a study of T cells after yellow fever vaccination. On the study more broadly: Preparing low-cell-number fractions relied on SMART-Seq v4 Ultra Low Input.

Study results and caveats: A small share of clonotypes appeared in both CD4 and CD8 compartments. Abundant bulk-derived clonotypes could contaminate FACS-sorted repertoires.

The J segment lost 8 bases and the V segment lost 5 bases, leaving 10 bases of the junction unmatched. In germline, CDR1 is KGHDR, CDR2 SFDVKD. The CDR3 has 14 residues. Turning to this clonotype: Its target is unknown.

TCRdb called the 5' RACE reads again in MiXCR, with one record for every CDR3 protein. The profile shows approximately 610,000 distinct CDR3 sequences, less than 20% of them singletons. The chain joins TRBV24-1 to TRBJ1-2, with 7 bases lining up with TRBD1. The TCR originated in a man aged 18 to 35 who received the YFV17D yellow fever vaccine. Sample: PBMCs, taken roughly 5 days after the first yellow fever vaccination. CDR3 DNA sequence: TGTGCCACCAGTGCTGCCGACAGGGCGGAAGGCTACACCTTC. This sequence encodes CATSAADRAEGYTF.